The table lists the clone carrying this T cell receptor (beta chain) with a few counts. Its antigen is not known. This record belongs to a study of cytomegalovirus exposure and HLA in healthy donors. The study, taken as a whole, reports: Earlier results showed most TCR beta V segments being productive about 90% or about 30% of the time. In a later analysis, DRB1 alleles had the most associated TCRs; HLA-C alleles the fewest. A later analysis showed HLA-associated TCR beta chains outstripping equally common others in clonal expansion.

With 60 Vbeta and 13 Jbeta primers, the PCR was carried out. Profiled with immunoSEQ multiplex PCR; TCRdb holds only in-frame clones, not every one. The table records over 100,000 clones, roughly 9.6% of them present only once. There are 14 residues in the CDR3. CDR1 and CDR2 from the germline V gene are SNHLY and FYNNEI. The V end lost 7 bases, the J end lost 1 base, and 13 bases lay between the germline ends. Donors counted as nominally healthy when sampled, yet unrecorded immune exposures were likely. The sample comprised PBMCs. The chain couples TRBV2 to TRBJ1-1; D may be TRBD1 (5 bases). This sequence originates from a woman aged 40-49 years in good health and CMV-seropositive. CDR3 DNA: TGTGCCAGCACCTGGTGGGGCGCGAACACTGAAGCTTTCTTT. Amino acids: CASTWWGANTEAFF.